This T cell receptor beta chain stems from a study of Tregs in tolerant kidney transplant recipients. Across the study: CD4+CD25+CD127- cells came from approximately three-day belatacept mixed lymphocyte reactions, some with roughly five-day graft donor restimulation. Recipient cells were told from donor cells by antibody staining. The study's findings and limits: The small number of patients limits these findings pending further validation. No direct test of biological reproducibility was done here.

This CDR3 region has 14 residues. Germline values: CDR1 MNHEY, CDR2 SMNVEV (reference sequence). V lost 6 bases and J 2 bases, leaving 13 bases between the germline ends. Details on this clone: What it binds is unknown.

Sequencing was performed with immunoSEQ multiplex PCR; in TCRdb, only in-frame clones are kept and a portion is missing. This sample has under 50,000 clones, with roughly 96% found just once. The source material was Tregs from blood cultured with allogeneic cells. This chain connects TRBV27 to TRBJ1-2; D gene uncertain. The receptor's source is a human donor in good health. The CDR3 bases are TGTGCCAGCAGGCAGGCCCGAGGAAACTATGGCTACACCTTC. Protein product: CASRQARGNYGYTF.